This T cell receptor beta chain was identified in a study of early T cells in non-severe SARS-CoV-2 infection. Across the study: Sequenced material consisted of bulk RNA (from unsorted whole blood), and chains were unpaired.

J was trimmed by 5 bases and V by 1 base; bases with no gene match: 11. The CDR3 contains 17 residues. Per the germline V gene, CDR1 is SGHNT and CDR2 is YYREEE (reference sequence). In the library, individual cDNA molecules carried attached unique molecular identifiers. TCRdb itself ran the 5' RACE reads through MiXCR, one entry per CDR3 protein. Found here are fewer than 30,000 distinct CDR3 sequences, 5% to 6% of them singletons; the top ten hold roughly 4.4%. The chain joins TRBV5-4 to TRBJ2-7; 11 bases match TRBD2. Specimen: whole blood. The clonotype originates from an adult who was a healthcare worker with PCR-confirmed SARS-CoV-2 infection or an uninfected control (not recorded which). DNA for the CDR3: TGTGCCAGCAGCTTGAGGTTCACTAGCGGGAGTAGGAACGAGCAGTACTTC. It is translated as CASSLRFTSGSRNEQYF.